These 29 T cell receptor beta chains came from one sample sequenced in a study of cytomegalovirus exposure and HLA in healthy donors. In the PCR, 60 Vbeta and 13 Jbeta primers were used. The repertoire was sequenced with immunoSEQ multiplex PCR; TCRdb's copy has only in-frame clones and lacks some. Among some 150,000 clones listed, 82% were seen once. Sequenced material: PBMCs. These receptors all come from a male donor in good health and CMV-seronegative.

The gene calls are TRBV28 and TRBJ2-7; a weak D match, TRBD2 (5 bases). V was trimmed by 3 bases and J by 3 bases, leaving 15 bases between them. The CDR3 extends over 15 amino acids. The germline gives CDR1 MDHEN, CDR2 SYDVKM. The CDR3, as DNA: TGTGCCAGCAGTTTTGGAGGAAAGGCCAGCTACGAGCAGTACTTC. It yields the protein CASSFGGKASYEQYF.

This clone was recorded a few times. V and J are TRBV6-6 and TRBJ1-1; 8 bases are a match to TRBD1. Germline CDR1 MNHNY, CDR2 SVGAGI (reference sequence). CDR3 size: 15 residues. Trimming at V came to 6 bases and at J to 5 bases, leaving 11 bases not matched to a gene. The CDR3 spells CASSYETGVYTEAFF. CDR3 DNA: TGTGCCAGCAGCTATGAGACAGGGGTTTATACTGAAGCTTTCTTT.

The sample holds a few counts of this clone. The chain carries TRBV5-1 and TRBJ1-6; TRBD1 might be the D (5 bases). This CDR3 comprises 17 residues. V was pared by 0 bases and J by 4 bases, with 14 bases between. Germline V CDR1 and CDR2: SGHRS, YFSETQ. The CDR3 loop is CASSLGGILGYNSPLHF. The CDR3 nucleotides are TGCGCCAGCAGCTTGGGGGGCATCCTGGGGTATAATTCACCCCTCCACTTT. The entire variable domain, with the rest obtained from reference TRBV5-1 and TRBJ1-6, is as follows: KAGVTQTPRYLIKTRGQQVTLSCSPISGHRSVSWYQQTPGQGLQFLFEYFSETQRNKGNFPGRFSGRQFSNSRSEMNVSTLELGDSALYLCASSLGGILGYNSPLHFGNGTRLTVT.

This sequence joins TRBV10-3 and TRBJ2-7; 10 bases fit TRBD1. Germline lookup yields CDR1 ENHRY and CDR2 SYGVKD. The CDR3 covers 14 residues. The V gene end was trimmed by 5 bases and the J gene end by 6 bases; junction bases not matched to a gene: 7. DNA for the CDR3: TGTGCCATCAGTTGGACCGGGACAGGGGCCGAGCAGTACTTC. Translated, it gives CAISWTGTGAEQYF.

This clone was seen just once. The chain combines TRBV6-1 with TRBJ1-2; D may be TRBD1 (6 bases). Looked up from germline, CDR1 is MNHNS and CDR2 is SASEGT. Trimming pared 5 bases from V and 3 bases from J, leaving 16 bases between. The CDR3 is made up of 15 amino acids. The CDR3 nucleotides read TGTGCCAGCAGTAACCGTGGGGGCTCCTACTATGGCTACACCTTC. Its translation: CASSNRGGSYYGYTF.

In this sample, this clone turned up a few times. J is TRBJ1-5 and V is TRBV11-2; 9 bases match TRBD1. This CDR3 contains 16 residues. Per the germline V gene, CDR1 is SGHAT and CDR2 is FQNNGV. The V gene end was trimmed by 5 bases and the J gene end by 6 bases; junction bases not matched to a gene: 11. The CDR3 nucleotides are TGTGCCAGCAGCCGGGACAGGGTCTTTTTAGGTCAGCCCCAGCATTTT. Protein sequence: CASSRDRVFLGQPQHF.

This CDR3 reads CASSLDLRERVTEAFF. The CDR3 DNA reads TGTGCCAGCAGCTTAGATCTCAGGGAGCGGGTCACTGAAGCTTTCTTT. The genes are TRBV11-2 and TRBJ1-1; the D gene is possibly TRBD1 (5 bases). The CDR3 loop spans 16 amino acids. Trimming took off 0 bases at V and 4 bases at J, with 15 bases between the two ends. Germline loops: CDR1 SGHAT, CDR2 FQNNGV.

The genes are TRBV25-1 and TRBJ1-1; maybe TRBD1 (5 bases). The CDR3 is 15 amino acids. Germline values: CDR1 MGHDK, CDR2 SYGVNS. The V gene lost 1 base and the J gene lost 7 bases, with 16 bases spanning the gap. CDR3 nucleotide sequence: TGTGCCAGCAGTGAATCGGTAGGGGCCTTACATGAAGCTTTCTTT. Its protein is CASSESVGALHEAFF.

CDR3 in amino acids: CASSQGQGTYEAFF. CDR3 bases: TGTGCCAGCAGCCAGGGACAGGGGACCTATGAAGCTTTCTTT. This chain uses TRBV4-2 with TRBJ1-1, with 10 bases matching TRBD1. The CDR3 length is 14 residues. V shed 3 bases, J shed 7 bases, and the junction held 5 bases outside the gene matches. Germline loops: CDR1 LGHNA, CDR2 YNFKEQ.

In this sample, this clone turned up once. The V gene is TRBV11-3, the J gene TRBJ2-2; TRBD1 might be the D (5 bases). Germline CDR1 and CDR2: SGHNT and YENEEA. The CDR3 extends over 16 amino acids. The germline V and J ends were trimmed by 5 bases and 4 bases, with 17 bases remaining between them. Here the CDR3 DNA reads TGTGCCAGCAGCCCCCATGGGGCGGTGAGCACCGGGGAGCTGTTTTTT. The encoded protein is CASSPHGAVSTGELFF.

The V call is TRBV6-1, the J call TRBJ1-2, with TRBD1 matching 8 bases. Germline V gene sequence: CDR1 MNHNS, CDR2 SASEGT. V shed 6 bases and J 6 bases; nucleotides not matched to a gene: 6. This CDR3 spans 13 amino acids. CDR3 DNA: TGTGCCAGCAGGGTACAGGGGGGCGATGGCTACACCTTC. It codes for CASRVQGGDGYTF.

V usage is TRBV30 and J usage is TRBJ2-1; possibly TRBD2 for D (7 bases). V lost 0 bases to trimming and J lost 6 bases, with 24 bases between them. There are 18 residues in the CDR3. Germline CDR1 reads GTSNPN; CDR2 reads SVGIG (reference sequence). The CDR3, as DNA: TGTGCCTGGAGTGTATGGGTCGCAATGGGGAGGGGGGGCAATGAGCAGTTCTTC. This codes for CAWSVWVAMGRGGNEQFF.

This clone has more than one count but fewer than ten. V gene TRBV4-2 combines with J gene TRBJ2-3; 13 nucleotides line up with TRBD2. Germline CDR1 reads LGHNA; CDR2 reads YNFKEQ. V dropped 1 base and J dropped 0; count of bases not matched to a gene: 13. The CDR3 length is 21 residues. The DNA of the CDR3 is TGTGCCAGCAGCCAAGGATTAGGACTAGCGGGGGAATCCCGAAGCACAGATACGCAGTATTTT. Translating gives CASSQGLGLAGESRSTDTQYF.

This chain links TRBV4-2 with TRBJ2-1, with D perhaps matching TRBD2 (6 bases). Trimming took 1 base from V and 9 from J, leaving 10 bases between them. Germline V gene sequence: CDR1 LGHNA, CDR2 YNFKEQ. CDR3 length equals 13 residues. The CDR3 nucleotides are TGTGCCAGCAGCCAAGTTGGGGGGAGTGAGCAGTTCTTC. Its protein is CASSQVGGSEQFF.

The V call is TRBV27, the J call TRBJ2-1; D possibly corresponds to TRBD2 (5 bases). Germline assignment: CDR1 MNHEY and CDR2 SMNVEV (reference sequence). The CDR3 loop spans 15 amino acids. Trimming shortened V by 2 bases and J by 1 base, and 9 bases separated the two germline ends. CDR3 sequence reads: CASSLGGYSYNEQFF. CDR3 in DNA: TGTGCCAGCAGTTTAGGCGGGTATTCCTACAATGAGCAGTTCTTC.

The gene calls are TRBV7-8 and TRBJ1-6; TRBD1 might be the D (6 bases). This CDR3 has 16 residues. Germline V gene lookup returns CDR1 SGHVS and CDR2 FQNEAQ. The ends were cut back, 5 bases at V and 4 bases at J, with 15 bases in the middle. This CDR3 is CASSATGWGYNSPLHF. The CDR3 DNA reads TGTGCCAGCAGCGCTACAGGGTGGGGATATAATTCACCCCTCCACTTT.

The gene calls are TRBV11-3 and TRBJ2-1, with TRBD2 matching 11 bases. The ends lost 4 bases at V and 6 bases at J; junction bases unmatched: 5. CDR3 length: 15 amino acids. Germline values: CDR1 SGHNT, CDR2 YENEEA. CDR3 sequence: CASSSLAGGVNEQFF. The CDR3 region has the DNA TGTGCCAGCAGCTCATTAGCGGGAGGGGTCAATGAGCAGTTCTTC.

The V call is TRBV9, the J call TRBJ2-3, with 8 bases identical to TRBD2. This CDR3 is 15 amino acids long. J was trimmed by 4 bases and V by 3 bases; bases with no gene match: 7. Germline values: CDR1 SGDLS, CDR2 YYNGEE. The CDR3 region is CASSASGGHSDTQYF. CDR3 DNA sequence: TGTGCCAGCAGCGCCTCGGGGGGGCATTCAGATACGCAGTATTTT.

The chain employs TRBV2 and TRBJ2-7, with D possibly being TRBD1 (6 bases). This CDR3 comprises 14 residues. V was shortened by 6 bases and J by 6 bases, with 18 bases between the two germline ends. Germline V gene data show CDR1 as SNHLY and CDR2 as FYNNEI. CDR3 amino acids: CASSGTRPRPEQYF. In nucleotides, the CDR3 is TGTGCCAGCAGCGGGACAAGGCCCCGTCCCGAGCAGTACTTC. The whole variable domain, remainder taken from reference TRBV2 and TRBJ2-7, is EPEVTQTPSHQVTQMGQEVILRCVPISNHLYFYWYRQILGQKVEFLVSFYNNEISEKSEIFDDQFSVERPDGSNFTLKIRSTKLEDSAMYFCASSGTRPRPEQYFGPGTRLTVT.

The chain has TRBV6-5 and TRBJ2-7; D is perhaps TRBD1 (6 bases). There are 15 residues in the CDR3. Germline V gene lookup returns CDR1 MNHEY and CDR2 SVGAGI. Trimming pared 0 bases from V and 0 bases from J, leaving 9 bases between. CDR3 region: CASSYSRTASYEQYF. The CDR3 nucleotides read TGTGCCAGCAGTTACTCAAGGACAGCCTCCTACGAGCAGTACTTC.

The rearrangement links TRBV11-3 to TRBJ2-1, with TRBD1 matching over 8 bases. This CDR3 is 14 amino acids long. J was trimmed by 6 bases and V by 4 bases; bases with no gene match: 5. Germline CDR1 is SGHNT and CDR2 is YENEEA. The CDR3 spells CASSSSGQGNEQFF. CDR3 nucleotides: TGTGCCAGCAGCTCGAGCGGACAGGGCAATGAGCAGTTCTTC.

The gene calls are TRBV27 and TRBJ2-2; TRBD2 aligns across 7 bases. This CDR3 is built from 13 residues. Unmatched junction bases numbered 5, after V lost 6 bases and J lost 7 bases. CDR1 and CDR2 (germline): MNHEY, SMNVEV (reference sequence). In nucleotides, the CDR3 is TGTGCCAGCAGCCCTGGACTAGTCGGGGAGCTGTTTTTT. Translating gives CASSPGLVGELFF.

V is TRBV10-3 and J is TRBJ2-1, with TRBD2 identical over 14 bases. This CDR3 contains 15 residues. CDR1 is ENHRY and CDR2 is SYGVKD in the germline V gene. V dropped 7 bases and J dropped 8; count of bases not matched to a gene: 7. CDR3 amino acids: CAITPTTSGRDEQFF. CDR3 in DNA: TGTGCCATCACCCCGACGACTAGCGGGAGGGATGAGCAGTTCTTC.

The CDR3 coding sequence is TGCGCCAGCAGCCAAGGTCTAACAGTTAACACTGAAGCTTTCTTT. Its protein product is CASSQGLTVNTEAFF. The chain employs TRBV4-3 and TRBJ1-1; no firm D call. The V end was cut by 1 base, the J end by 2 bases, with 11 bases between. CDR1 and CDR2 (germline): LGHNA, YSLEER. This CDR3 comprises 15 residues.

This clone has more than one count but fewer than ten. V is TRBV5-1 and J is TRBJ2-7, with 14 bases that match TRBD2. The CDR3 is 16 amino acids. The germline CDR1 and CDR2 sequences are SGHRS and YFSETQ. V shed 0 bases, J shed 7 bases, and the junction held 6 bases outside the gene matches. The CDR3 nucleotides read TGCGCCAGCAGCTTGGGACTAGCGGGAGGGATTTGGGAGCAGTACTTC. Its translation is CASSLGLAGGIWEQYF. The full variable domain, in which reference TRBV5-1 and TRBJ2-7 provide the parts outside the CDR3, is KAGVTQTPRYLIKTRGQQVTLSCSPISGHRSVSWYQQTPGQGLQFLFEYFSETQRNKGNFPGRFSGRQFSNSRSEMNVSTLELGDSALYLCASSLGLAGGIWEQYFGPGTRLTVT.

The V and J genes are TRBV28 and TRBJ1-2; D might be TRBD1 (6 bases). The V end was cut by 6 bases, the J end by 8 bases, with 19 bases between. The CDR3 runs 14 residues. From germline, CDR1 is MDHEN and CDR2 SYDVKM. CDR3: CASRPRGALSGYTF. As DNA, the CDR3 is TGTGCCAGCAGGCCTCGGGGGGCGCTAAGCGGCTACACCTTC.

The rearrangement joins TRBV19 to TRBJ1-2, with TRBD1 matching over 7 bases. The germline V gene encodes CDR1 LNHDA and CDR2 SQIVND (reference sequence). CDR3 size: 14 residues. The V and J ends lost 6 bases and 3 bases, in that order; junction bases with no gene match: 7. CDR3 protein: CASRGGGQDYGYTF. The CDR3 DNA reads as TGTGCCAGTAGAGGGGGCGGACAGGACTATGGCTACACCTTC.

This clone was seen a single time. The genes are TRBV27 and TRBJ1-2; D is perhaps TRBD1 (6 bases). The CDR3 runs 15 residues. The germline gives CDR1 MNHEY, CDR2 SMNVEV (reference sequence). Trimming shortened V by 5 bases and J by 5 bases, and 18 bases separated the two germline ends. CDR3 nucleotides: TGTGCCAGCAGTCCCATCCCCGGGACATTATATGGCTACACCTTC. This gives the protein CASSPIPGTLYGYTF.

V gene TRBV10-3 combines with J gene TRBJ2-7; 10 bases are shared with TRBD2. Germline values: CDR1 ENHRY, CDR2 SYGVKD. J gave up 6 bases and V 4 bases, and 3 bases lay outside the gene matches. This CDR3 has 13 residues. CDR3 nucleotide sequence: TGTGCCATCAGTGGAGCGGGGGGGGGCGAGCAGTACTTC. Its protein product is CAISGAGGGEQYF.